This passage covers 3 T cell receptor beta chains from one sample sequenced in a study of blood T cells in healthy people across ages (dated by TCRdb to the mid-2010s). Library generation was performed with 5' RACE. The data were produced on an Illumina HiSeq 2500. The second PCR ran for roughly 7 to 12 cycles and used a J-beta primer mix along with a sample-barcoded 5' primer. In TCRdb, the public reads were trimmed at Q25 with fastp and aligned with MiXCR, with productive beta chains retained. Records with the same CDR3 protein are collapsed into one entry carrying the most frequent genes and DNA. The table for this sample lists approximately 770,000 distinct CDR3 sequences; 58% of them were counted only once. The ten largest clones add up to roughly 20% of the sample. The sample comprised blood. These TCRs come from a man aged 25-45 years in good health.

The V and J genes are TRBV7-2 and TRBJ2-5; 12 bases map to TRBD2. The J segment lost 0 bases and the V segment lost 5 bases, leaving 4 bases of the junction unmatched. This CDR3 has 16 residues. The germline V gene has CDR1 SGHTA and CDR2 FQGNSA. The CDR3 DNA reads as TGTGCCAGCAGCCGGGGGACTAGCGGGTACCAAGAGACCCAGTACTTC. This gives the protein CASSRGTSGYQETQYF.

The CDR3 DNA follows: TGTGCCAGCAGGTCCCTAGCGGGAGTTTCTTCTACGCAGTATTTT. This codes for CASRSLAGVSSTQYF. The genes are TRBV9 and TRBJ2-3; 10 nucleotides align to TRBD2. The CDR3 is made up of 15 amino acids. Losses at the gene ends were 5 bases for V and 8 bases for J; bases not matched to a gene: 11. Germline lookup yields CDR1 SGDLS and CDR2 YYNGEE.

The chain links TRBV24-1 to TRBJ2-1; possible D gene TRBD1, 5 bases. The CDR3 contains 13 residues. V was clipped by 4 bases and J by 5 bases, with 8 bases between them. Germline assignment: CDR1 KGHDR and CDR2 SFDVKD. For the CDR3, the DNA is TGTGCCACCAGTGAATACAGGAACAATGAGCAGTTCTTC. Encoded protein: CATSEYRNNEQFF.